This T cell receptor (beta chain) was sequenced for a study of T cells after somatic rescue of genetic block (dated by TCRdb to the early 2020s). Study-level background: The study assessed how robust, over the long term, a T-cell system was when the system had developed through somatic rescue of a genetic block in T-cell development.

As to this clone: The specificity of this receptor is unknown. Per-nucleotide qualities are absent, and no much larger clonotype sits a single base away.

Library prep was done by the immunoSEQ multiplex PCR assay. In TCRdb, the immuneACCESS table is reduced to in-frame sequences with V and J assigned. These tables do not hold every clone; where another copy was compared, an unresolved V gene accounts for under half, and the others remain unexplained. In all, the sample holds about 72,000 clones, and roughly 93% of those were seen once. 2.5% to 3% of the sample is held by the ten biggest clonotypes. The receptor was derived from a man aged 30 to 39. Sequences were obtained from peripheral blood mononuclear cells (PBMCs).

CDR3 reads: CASGSQGALGTDTQYF. The DNA sequence follows: TGTGCCAGCGGGAGCCAGGGGGCGCTGGGCACAGATACGCAGTATTTT. The sequence links TRBV5-4 to TRBJ2-3; 8 bases in the junction line up with TRBD1. The CDR3 runs 16 residues from the cysteine to the phenylalanine. Only the CDR3 region is kept as DNA, spanning 48 bases read in frame from base 1. Ends trimmed: V by 7 bases, J by 1 base; bases unmatched to a gene: 11. CDR1 and CDR2 are read off the germline V gene (reference sequence) as SGHNT and YYREEE.